This T cell receptor (beta chain) was found in a study of Graves' ophthalmopathy and Graves' hyperthyroidism. General study results and limits: At about 69% sensitivity and approximately 74% specificity, the model predicted progression of the ophthalmopathy. Clonotypes were expanded in thyroid at above 0.001 frequency, and most also appeared in blood.

The TCR beta CDR3 regions underwent amplification from RNA transcripts. RT-PCR in the first round used HTBI primers; a second-round multiplex PCR followed. TCRdb called the multiplex PCR reads again in MiXCR, with one record for every CDR3 protein. The sample contains 680,000 or so distinct CDR3 sequences, 22% of which appear only once. The CDR3 extends over 15 amino acids. Germline CDR1 and CDR2: MNHNS and SASEGT. Trimming stripped 5 bases from V and 0 bases from J, with 13 bases between. This clonotype was found a few times. Its antigen is still unknown. This chain joins TRBV6-1 and TRBJ1-2, with unresolved D. The TCR originated in a woman younger than 30 with stable Graves' hyperthyroidism. Some clones in this sample may be carry-over from other donors' samples. The sequenced sample was peripheral blood. The CDR3: CASSKTSQPNYGYTF. The CDR3, as DNA: TGTGCCAGCAGTAAGACATCGCAGCCTAACTATGGCTACACCTTC.